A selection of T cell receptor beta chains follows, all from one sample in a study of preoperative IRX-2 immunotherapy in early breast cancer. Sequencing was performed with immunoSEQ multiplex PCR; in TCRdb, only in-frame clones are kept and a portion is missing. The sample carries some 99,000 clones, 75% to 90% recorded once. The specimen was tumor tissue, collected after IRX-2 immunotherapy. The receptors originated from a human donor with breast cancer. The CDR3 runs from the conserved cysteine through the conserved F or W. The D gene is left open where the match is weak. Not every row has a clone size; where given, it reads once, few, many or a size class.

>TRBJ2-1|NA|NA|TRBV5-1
CASSFGPGSTYNEQFF
TGCGCCAGCAGCTTCGGGCCCGGGTCTACCTACAATGAGCAGTTCTTC
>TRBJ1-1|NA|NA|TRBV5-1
CASSLGFWLSGGTEAFF
TGCGCCAGCAGCCTAGGATTTTGGTTAAGCGGGGGCACTGAAGCTTTCTTT
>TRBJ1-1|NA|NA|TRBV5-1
CASSLKGESSEAFF
TGCGCCAGCAGCTTGAAAGGGGAGTCTTCAGAAGCTTTCTTT
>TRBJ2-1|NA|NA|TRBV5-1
CASSSSSRADNEQFF
TGCGCCAGCAGCTCCTCCTCCCGAGCCGACAATGAGCAGTTCTTC
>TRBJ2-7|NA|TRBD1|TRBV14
CASSQGQGTYEQYF
TGTGCCAGCAGCCAGGGACAGGGAACCTACGAGCAGTACTTC
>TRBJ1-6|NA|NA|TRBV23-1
CASREGDNSPLHF
TGCGCCAGCAGGGAGGGCGATAATTCACCCCTCCACTTT
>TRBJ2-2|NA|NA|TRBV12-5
CASGSAPNTGELFF
TGTGCTAGTGGTTCCGCCCCGAACACCGGGGAGCTGTTTTTT
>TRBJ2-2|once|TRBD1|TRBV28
CASTRGRDTGELFF
TGTGCCAGCACCAGGGGGCGCGACACCGGGGAGCTGTTTTTT
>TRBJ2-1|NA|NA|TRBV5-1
CASSLPGGPGEQFF
TGCGCCAGCAGCCTACCTGGGGGGCCAGGGGAGCAGTTCTTC
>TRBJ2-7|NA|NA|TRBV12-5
CASAQSYEQYF
TGTGCCAGTGCACAGTCCTACGAGCAGTACTTC
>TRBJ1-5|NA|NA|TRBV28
CASSLQAGQHQPQHF
TGTGCCAGCAGTTTGCAGGCAGGTCAACATCAGCCCCAGCATTTT
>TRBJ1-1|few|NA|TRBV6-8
CASSYSIGNSNTEAFF
TGTGCCAGCAGTTACTCGATAGGCAATAGTAACACTGAAGCTTTCTTT
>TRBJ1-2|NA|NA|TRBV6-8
CASSPMRAGNYGYTF
TGTGCCAGCAGTCCTATGAGGGCAGGCAACTATGGCTACACCTTC
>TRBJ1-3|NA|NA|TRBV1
CASSRSPTDSGNTIYF
TGCGCCAGCAGCCGATCCCCGACAGACTCTGGAAACACCATATATTTT
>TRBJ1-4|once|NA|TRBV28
CASSRNVGRRDEKLFF
TGTGCCAGCAGTAGAAATGTGGGGAGGAGGGATGAAAAACTGTTTTTT
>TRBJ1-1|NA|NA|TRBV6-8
CASSPLGGDTEAFF
TGTGCCAGCAGTCCCCTAGGGGGGGATACTGAAGCTTTCTTT
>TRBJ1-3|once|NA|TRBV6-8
CASSTRTSGNTIYF
TGTGCCAGCAGCACCCGAACCTCTGGAAACACCATATATTTT
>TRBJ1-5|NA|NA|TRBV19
CASSPEAGLGNQPQHF
TGTGCCAGTAGTCCCGAGGCGGGCCTGGGTAATCAGCCCCAGCATTTT
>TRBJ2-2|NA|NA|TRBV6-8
CASRPYGFRGVLGGELFF
TGTGCCAGCAGGCCTTACGGTTTCCGGGGAGTGTTGGGCGGGGAGCTGTTTTTT
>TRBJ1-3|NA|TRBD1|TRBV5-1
CASSLVGQGRENTIYF
TGCGCCAGCAGCTTGGTTGGACAGGGTCGTGAAAACACCATATATTTT
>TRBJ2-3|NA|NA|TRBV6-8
CAISASVSADTQYF
TGTGCCATCAGTGCGAGCGTATCGGCAGATACGCAGTATTTT
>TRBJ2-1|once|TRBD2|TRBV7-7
CASSLYRTSGRYNEQFF
TGTGCCAGCAGCTTATATAGGACTAGCGGGCGCTACAATGAGCAGTTCTTC
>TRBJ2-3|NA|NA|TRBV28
CASSDPGHSNTQYF
TGTGCCAGCAGTGATCCGGGACATTCGAATACGCAGTATTTT
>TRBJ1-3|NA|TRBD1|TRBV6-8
CASRGQGSGNTIYF
TGTGCCAGCAGAGGACAGGGCTCTGGAAACACCATATATTTT
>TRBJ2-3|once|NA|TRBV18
CASSPWEATQYF
TGTGCCAGCTCACCTTGGGAGGCTACGCAGTATTTT
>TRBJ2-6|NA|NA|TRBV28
CASSLDLSGANVLTF
TGTGCCAGCAGTTTAGACCTCTCTGGGGCCAACGTCCTGACTTTC
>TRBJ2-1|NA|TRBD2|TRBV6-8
CASRPSSPGTTNEQFF
TGTGCCAGCAGGCCGTCCTCTCCCGGGACTACCAATGAGCAGTTCTTC
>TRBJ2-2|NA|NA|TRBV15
CATSRGSVLSDTGELFF
TGTGCCACCAGCAGAGGGTCTGTACTCTCGGACACCGGGGAGCTGTTTTTT
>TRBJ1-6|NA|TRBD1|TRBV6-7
CASSVFRDSGSPLHF
TGTGCCAGCAGTGTATTCAGGGACAGTGGATCACCCCTCCACTTT
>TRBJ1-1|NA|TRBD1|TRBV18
CASSSGQGAGTEAFF
TGTGCCAGCTCATCGGGACAGGGGGCGGGCACTGAAGCTTTCTTT
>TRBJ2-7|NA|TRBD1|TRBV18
CASSPPQGAGNEQYF
TGTGCCAGCTCACCACCGCAGGGGGCGGGGAACGAGCAGTACTTC
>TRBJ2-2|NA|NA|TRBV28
CASRRDKDTGELFF
TGTGCCAGCCGCCGGGACAAAGACACCGGGGAGCTGTTTTTT
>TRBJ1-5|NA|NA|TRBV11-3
CASSLWGYRDQPQHF
TGTGCCAGCAGCTTGTGGGGGTACAGGGATCAGCCCCAGCATTTT